The T cell receptor (beta chain) under discussion was sequenced for a study of control samples from healthy donors and cancer patients. Produced via immunoSEQ multiplex PCR; TCRdb's table is partial and in-frame only. The sample holds about 110,000 clones, 85% to 90% seen once. The germline V gene encodes CDR1 LNHDA and CDR2 SQIVND (reference sequence). V lost 8 bases and J lost 8; bases outside the gene matches: 14. The CDR3 length is 15 residues. The V gene is TRBV19, the J gene TRBJ1-2, with 10 bases lining up with TRBD1. The TCR comes from a woman aged 45-65 years in good health. The sequenced sample was blood. CDR3 coding DNA: TGTGCCAGTTCCCAACCGGGACAGGGGATGGGCGGCTACACCTTC. Protein sequence: CASSQPGQGMGGYTF.